The present T cell receptor beta chain was sequenced within a study of shared clonotypes between healthy human individuals. Spread over ten immunoSEQ deep assay plates, unsorted PBMC DNA underwent sequencing. In the original analysis: Filtering differed for immunoSEQ, which gave only junction sequences without quality scores. Profiled with immunoSEQ multiplex PCR; TCRdb holds only in-frame clones, not every one. That table is the source of V, J and clone size, and D and trimming were worked out from the DNA. Here the sample spans a few hundred thousand clones, approximately 77% being singletons. Germline V gives CDR1 SQVTM, CDR2 ANQGSEA. The CDR3 is made up of 11 amino acids. V gave up 0 bases and J gave up 3 bases, with 3 bases separating them. This clone occurred once. Healthy and HIV-negative, the adult donors had no recent acute infections or vaccinations. Caucasian adults living in Nashville, Tennessee, provided all samples.

This clonotype originated in a woman between 40 and 55 years old in good health. Some clones in this sample may be carry-over from other donors' samples. This chain joins TRBV29-1 and TRBJ2-7; D not resolved. Sequencing was done on a sample of PBMCs. The CDR3 reads CSVEEGYEQYF. CDR3 coding DNA: TGCAGCGTTGAAGAGGGCTACGAGCAGTACTTC.